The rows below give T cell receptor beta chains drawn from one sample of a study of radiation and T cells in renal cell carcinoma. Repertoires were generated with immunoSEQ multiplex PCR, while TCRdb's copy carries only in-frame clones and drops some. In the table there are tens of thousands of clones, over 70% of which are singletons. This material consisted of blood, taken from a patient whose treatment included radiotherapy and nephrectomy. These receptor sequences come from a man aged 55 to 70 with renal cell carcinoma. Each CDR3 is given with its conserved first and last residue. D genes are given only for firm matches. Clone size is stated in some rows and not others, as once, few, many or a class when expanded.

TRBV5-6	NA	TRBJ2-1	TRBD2	CASSWTSANEQFF	TGTGCCAGCAGCTGGACTAGCGCCAATGAGCAGTTCTTC
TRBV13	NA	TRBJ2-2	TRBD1	CASTPSPGQGLPGELFF	TGTGCCAGCACCCCCTCACCGGGACAGGGTCTTCCCGGGGAGCTGTTTTTT
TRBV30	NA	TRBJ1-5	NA	CAWTPGTHQPQHF	TGTGCCTGGACCCCAGGGACCCATCAGCCCCAGCATTTT
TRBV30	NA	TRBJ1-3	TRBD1	CAWAPGQGLKGTSGNTIYF	TGTGCCTGGGCCCCGGGACAGGGCCTAAAGGGGACCTCTGGAAACACCATATATTTT
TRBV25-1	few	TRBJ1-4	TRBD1	CASSEAGTGWGEKLFF	TGTGCCAGCAGTGAAGCCGGGACAGGGTGGGGTGAAAAACTGTTTTTT
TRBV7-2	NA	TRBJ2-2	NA	CASSLVTLANTGELFF	TGTGCCAGCAGCTTGGTGACTCTCGCGAACACCGGGGAGCTGTTTTTT
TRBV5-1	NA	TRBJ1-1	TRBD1	CASSPDRGNTEAFF	TGCGCCAGCAGTCCCGACAGGGGGAACACTGAAGCTTTCTTT
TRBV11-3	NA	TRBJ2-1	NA	CASSLDQGRNEQFF	TGTGCCAGCAGCTTAGATCAGGGGAGGAATGAGCAGTTCTTC
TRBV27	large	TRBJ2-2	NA	CASRRGTNTGELFF	TGTGCCAGCAGACGGGGAACGAACACCGGGGAGCTGTTTTTT
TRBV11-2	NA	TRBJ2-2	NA	CASSHGTSGELFF	TGTGCCAGCAGTCATGGGACTTCCGGGGAGCTGTTTTTT
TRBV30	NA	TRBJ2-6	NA	CAWSSGISGANVLTF	TGTGCCTGGAGTTCAGGGATCTCTGGGGCCAACGTCCTGACTTTC
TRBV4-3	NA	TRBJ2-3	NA	CASSQDVVKGSLSPSTQYF	TGCGCCAGCAGCCAAGATGTCGTAAAGGGGTCATTGTCTCCGTCTACGCAGTATTTT
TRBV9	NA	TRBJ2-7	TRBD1	CASSARDRETYEQYF	TGTGCCAGCAGCGCCCGGGACAGGGAAACCTACGAGCAGTACTTC
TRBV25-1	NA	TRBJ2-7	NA	CASSENRRLQYF	TGTGCCAGCAGTGAGAACAGGCGACTGCAGTACTTC
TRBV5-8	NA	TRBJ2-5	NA	CASSVDRLWGETQYF	TGTGCCAGCAGCGTCGACAGGTTATGGGGAGAGACCCAGTACTTC
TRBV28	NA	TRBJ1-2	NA	CASSSLQGTDYNYGYTF	TGTGCCAGCAGTTCGTTACAGGGAACGGACTATAACTATGGCTACACCTTC
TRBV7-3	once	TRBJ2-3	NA	CASSLSRSTDTQYF	TGTGCCAGCAGCTTATCTCGGAGCACAGATACGCAGTATTTT
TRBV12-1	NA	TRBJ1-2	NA	CASRSDREDGYTF	TGTGCCAGCAGATCCGACAGGGAGGATGGCTACACCTTC
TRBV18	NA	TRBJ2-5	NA	CASSPPIETQYF	TGTGCCAGCTCACCACCGATAGAGACCCAGTACTTC
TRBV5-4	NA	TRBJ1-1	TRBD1	CASSSSTGGGIEAFF	TGTGCCAGCAGCTCTTCTACAGGGGGCGGTATTGAAGCTTTCTTT
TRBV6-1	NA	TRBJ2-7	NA	CASSEVFKTYEQYF	TGTGCCAGCAGTGAAGTGTTTAAGACCTACGAGCAGTACTTC
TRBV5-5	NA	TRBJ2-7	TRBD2	CASSRGLAGVNKGLEQYF	TGTGCCAGCAGCCGGGGACTAGCGGGAGTGAATAAAGGTCTGGAGCAGTACTTC
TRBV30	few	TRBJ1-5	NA	CAWRQAASPAQHF	TGTGCCTGGAGACAGGCCGCGTCACCCGCACAGCATTTT
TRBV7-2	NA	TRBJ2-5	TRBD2	CASRRGLADQETQYF	TGTGCCAGCAGAAGGGGACTAGCGGACCAAGAGACCCAGTACTTC
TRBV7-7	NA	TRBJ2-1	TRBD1	CASSPAGQGLNEQFF	TGTGCCAGCAGCCCAGCGGGACAGGGCCTCAATGAGCAGTTCTTC
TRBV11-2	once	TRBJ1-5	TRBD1	CASSPDRDGPQHF	TGTGCCAGCAGTCCCGACAGGGATGGGCCCCAGCATTTT
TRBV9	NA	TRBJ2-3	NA	CASSVGKTTTYTDTQYF	TGTGCCAGCAGCGTAGGCAAGACCACCACCTACACAGATACGCAGTATTTT
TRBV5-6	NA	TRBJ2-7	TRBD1	CASSLGTGYYEQYF	TGTGCCAGCAGCTTGGGGACAGGGTACTACGAGCAGTACTTC
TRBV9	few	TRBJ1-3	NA	CASSENRVGNTIYF	TGTGCCAGCAGCGAGAACAGGGTTGGAAACACCATATATTTT
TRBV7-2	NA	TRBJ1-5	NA	CASSLAGWQPQHF	TGTGCCAGCAGCTTAGCTGGATGGCAGCCCCAGCATTTT
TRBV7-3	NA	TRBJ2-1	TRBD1	CASSTGTGVNEQFF	TGTGCCAGCAGCACCGGGACAGGGGTAAATGAGCAGTTCTTC
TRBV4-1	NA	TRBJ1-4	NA	CASSPRDPGEKLFF	TGCGCCAGCAGCCCCCGGGACCCGGGGGAAAAACTGTTTTTT
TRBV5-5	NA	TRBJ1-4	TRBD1	CASSLEGQGNEKLFF	TGTGCCAGCAGCTTGGAGGGACAGGGGAACGAAAAACTGTTTTTT
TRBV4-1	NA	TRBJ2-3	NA	CASSQAFAVVGTDTQYF	TGCGCCAGCAGCCAAGCGTTCGCGGTTGTGGGGACAGATACGCAGTATTTT
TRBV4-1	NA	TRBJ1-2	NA	CASSHGANYGYTF	TGCGCCAGCAGCCACGGGGCTAACTATGGCTACACCTTC
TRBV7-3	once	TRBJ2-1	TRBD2	CASSLIAGVGSEQFF	TGTGCCAGCAGCTTAATAGCGGGAGTAGGTAGTGAGCAGTTCTTC
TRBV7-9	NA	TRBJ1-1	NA	CASSRGGDTEAFF	TGTGCCAGCAGCAGAGGTGGGGACACTGAAGCTTTCTTT
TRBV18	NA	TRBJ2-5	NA	CASSPFKGGETQYF	TGTGCCAGCTCACCATTTAAGGGGGGAGAGACCCAGTACTTC
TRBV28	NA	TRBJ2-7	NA	CASSQGLNPSYEQYF	TGTGCCAGCAGTCAGGGACTCAACCCCTCCTACGAGCAGTACTTC
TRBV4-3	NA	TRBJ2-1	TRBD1	CASSQGSGTGWGEQFF	TGCGCCAGCAGCCAGGGTTCCGGGACAGGGTGGGGTGAGCAGTTCTTC
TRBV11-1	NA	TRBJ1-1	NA	CASSLGFTGVHTEAFF	TGTGCCAGCAGCTTAGGTTTCACGGGAGTTCACACTGAAGCTTTCTTT